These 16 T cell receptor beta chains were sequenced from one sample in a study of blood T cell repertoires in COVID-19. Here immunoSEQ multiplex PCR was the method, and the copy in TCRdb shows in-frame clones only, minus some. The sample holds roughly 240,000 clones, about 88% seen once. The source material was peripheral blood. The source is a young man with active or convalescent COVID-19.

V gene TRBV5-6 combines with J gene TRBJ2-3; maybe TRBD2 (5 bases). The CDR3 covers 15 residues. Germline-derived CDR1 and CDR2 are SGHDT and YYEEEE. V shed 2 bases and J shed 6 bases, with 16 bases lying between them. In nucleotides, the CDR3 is TGTGCCAGCAGCTTTCCCGGCAGAGGCGGGGATACGCAGTATTTT. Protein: CASSFPGRGGDTQYF.

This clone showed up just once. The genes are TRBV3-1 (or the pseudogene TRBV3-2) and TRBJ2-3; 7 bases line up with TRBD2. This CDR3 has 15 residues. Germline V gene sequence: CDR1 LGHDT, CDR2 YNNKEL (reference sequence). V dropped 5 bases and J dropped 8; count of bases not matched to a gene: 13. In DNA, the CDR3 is TGTGCCAGCAGCTACCGAGGACTAGACGAGCGTACGCAGTATTTT. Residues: CASSYRGLDERTQYF.

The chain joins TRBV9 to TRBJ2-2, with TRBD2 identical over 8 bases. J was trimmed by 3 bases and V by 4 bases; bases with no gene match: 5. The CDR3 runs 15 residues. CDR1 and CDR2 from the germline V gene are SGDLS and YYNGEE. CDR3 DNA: TGTGCCAGCAGCACAGGGACTAGAGACACCGGGGAGCTGTTTTTT. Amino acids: CASSTGTRDTGELFF.

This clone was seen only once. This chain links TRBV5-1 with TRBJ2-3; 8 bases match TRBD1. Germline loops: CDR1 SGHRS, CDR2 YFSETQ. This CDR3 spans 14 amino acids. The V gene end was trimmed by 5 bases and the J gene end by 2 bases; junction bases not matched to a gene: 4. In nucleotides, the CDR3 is TGCGCCAGCAGGGGACAGGTCGACACAGATACGCAGTATTTT. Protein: CASRGQVDTDTQYF.

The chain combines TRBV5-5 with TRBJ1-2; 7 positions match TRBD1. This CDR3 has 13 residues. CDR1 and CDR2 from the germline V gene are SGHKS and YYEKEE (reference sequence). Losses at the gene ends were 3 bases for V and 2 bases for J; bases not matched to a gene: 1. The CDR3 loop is CASSWGQNYGYTF. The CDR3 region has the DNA TGTGCCAGCAGCTGGGGACAGAACTATGGCTACACCTTC. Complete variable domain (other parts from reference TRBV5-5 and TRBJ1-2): DAGVTQSPTHLIKTRGQQVTLRCSPISGHKSVSWYQQVLGQGPQFIFQYYEKEERGRGNFPDRFSARQFPNYSSELNVNALLLGDSALYLCASSWGQNYGYTFGSGTRLTVV.

As DNA, the CDR3 is TGTGCCAGCAGTACAACCCGGGGATCCTACGAGCAGTACTTC. Protein sequence: CASSTTRGSYEQYF. The chain couples TRBV27 to TRBJ2-7; a possible D gene is TRBD2 (5 bases). Germline V gives CDR1 MNHEY, CDR2 SMNVEV (reference sequence). V lost 5 bases, J lost 1 base, and 12 bases lay in between. This CDR3 comprises 14 residues.

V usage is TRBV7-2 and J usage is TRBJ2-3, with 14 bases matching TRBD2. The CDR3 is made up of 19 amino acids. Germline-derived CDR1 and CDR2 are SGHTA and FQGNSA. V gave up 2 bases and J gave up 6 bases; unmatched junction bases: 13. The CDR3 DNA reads TGTGCCAGCAGCTTACGAGCCCTGACTAGCGGGAGGGCCGCGGATACGCAGTATTTT. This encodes CASSLRALTSGRAADTQYF.

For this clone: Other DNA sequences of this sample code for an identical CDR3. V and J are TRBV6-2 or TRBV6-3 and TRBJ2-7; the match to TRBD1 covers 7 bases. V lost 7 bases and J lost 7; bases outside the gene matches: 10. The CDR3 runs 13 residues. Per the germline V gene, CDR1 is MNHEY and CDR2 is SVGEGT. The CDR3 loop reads CASTPTGNGEQYF. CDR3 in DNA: TGTGCCAGCACCCCGACAGGGAACGGTGAGCAGTACTTC.

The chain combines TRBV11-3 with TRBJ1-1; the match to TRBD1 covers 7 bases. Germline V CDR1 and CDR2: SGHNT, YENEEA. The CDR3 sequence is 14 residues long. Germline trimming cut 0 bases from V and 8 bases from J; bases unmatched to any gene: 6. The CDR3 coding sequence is TGTGCCAGCAGCTTAGATCCCAGGGGGATGGAAGCTTTCTTT. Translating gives CASSLDPRGMEAFF.

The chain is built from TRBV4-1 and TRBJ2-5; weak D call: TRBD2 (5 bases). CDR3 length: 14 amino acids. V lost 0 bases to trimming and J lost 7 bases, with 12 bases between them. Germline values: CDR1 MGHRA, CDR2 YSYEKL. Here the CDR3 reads CASSQDRGSGTQYF. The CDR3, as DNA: TGCGCCAGCAGCCAAGATCGAGGGTCGGGGACCCAGTACTTC.

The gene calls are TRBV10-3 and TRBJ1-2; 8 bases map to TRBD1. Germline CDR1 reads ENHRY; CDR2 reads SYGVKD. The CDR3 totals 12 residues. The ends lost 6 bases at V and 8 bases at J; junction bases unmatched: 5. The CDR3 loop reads CAIRTDRGGYTF. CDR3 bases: TGTGCCATCAGGACTGACAGGGGCGGCTACACCTTC.

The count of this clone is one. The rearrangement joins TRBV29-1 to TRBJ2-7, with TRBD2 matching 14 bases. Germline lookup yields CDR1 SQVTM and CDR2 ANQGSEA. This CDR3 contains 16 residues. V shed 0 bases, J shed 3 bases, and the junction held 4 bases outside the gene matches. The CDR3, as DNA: TGCAGCGTTGAAGACTGGACTAGCGGGGGGAACTACGAGCAGTACTTC. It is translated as CSVEDWTSGGNYEQYF.

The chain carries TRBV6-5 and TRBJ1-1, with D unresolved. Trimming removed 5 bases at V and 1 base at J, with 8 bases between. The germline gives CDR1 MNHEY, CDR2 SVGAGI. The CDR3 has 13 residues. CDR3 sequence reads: CASSRDGNTEAFF. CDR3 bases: TGTGCCAGCAGTCGGGATGGGAACACTGAAGCTTTCTTT.

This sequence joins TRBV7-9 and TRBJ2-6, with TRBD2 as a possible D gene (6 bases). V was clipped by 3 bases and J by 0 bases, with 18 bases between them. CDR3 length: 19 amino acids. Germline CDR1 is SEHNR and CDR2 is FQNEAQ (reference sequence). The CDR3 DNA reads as TGTGCCAGCAGCTTCCCCCGGAGGGGCTTTAGCTCTGGGGCCAACGTCCTGACTTTC. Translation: CASSFPRRGFSSGANVLTF.

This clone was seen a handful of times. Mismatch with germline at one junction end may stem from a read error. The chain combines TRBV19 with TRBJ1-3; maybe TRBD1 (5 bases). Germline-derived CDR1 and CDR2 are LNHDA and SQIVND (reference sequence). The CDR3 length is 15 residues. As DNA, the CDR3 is TGTGCCAGTAGGATAGACAGTTCCGCTGGAAACACCATATATTTT. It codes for CASRIDSSAGNTIYF.

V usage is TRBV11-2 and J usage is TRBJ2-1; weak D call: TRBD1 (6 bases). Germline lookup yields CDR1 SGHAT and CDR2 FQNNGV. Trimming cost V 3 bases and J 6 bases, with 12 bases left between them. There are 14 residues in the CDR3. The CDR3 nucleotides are TGTGCCAGCAGCTTCCCAGGGGAGTTCAATGAGCAGTTCTTC. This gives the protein CASSFPGEFNEQFF.